This TCR beta chain was sequenced during a study of CD8 T cells in Susac syndrome. cDNA came from about 0.5 to 1 ug RNA primed by random hexamers. An immunoSEQ multiplex PCR generated amplified TCR beta CDR3 products spanning 54 Vbeta and 13 Jbeta. MiXCR, run by TCRdb on the immunoSEQ multiplex PCR reads, gives a single entry per CDR3 protein. The sample holds 210,000 or so distinct CDR3 sequences, around 90% seen once. This clonotype was counted a single time. The V end lost 2 bases, the J end lost 7 bases, and 14 bases lay between the germline ends. The CDR3 covers 13 residues. Germline lookup yields CDR1 DFQATT and CDR2 SNEGSKA (reference sequence).

The sequenced sample was CD8+ T cells from PBMCs. This clonotype was sampled from a human donor with multiple sclerosis. V and J are TRBV20-1 and TRBJ1-2; D possibly corresponds to TRBD1 (6 bases). For the CDR3, the DNA is TGCAGTGCTAGACCCCTAACAGGGCTTGGCTACACCTTC. Amino acids: CSARPLTGLGYTF.